This T cell receptor beta chain was sequenced for a study of shared clonotypes between healthy human individuals. Remarks on this clone: Its antigen is as yet unknown. Different DNA sequences within this sample yield the same CDR3.

Some clones are missing from TCRdb's copy, which holds only in-frame ones; the method was immunoSEQ multiplex PCR. The sample records millions of clones, 93% being singletons. Study-wide results and caveats: Despite large depth, sorted-subset datasets appeared incompletely sequenced. Represented diversity (both genetic and exposure-history) was limited by the small number of donors.

In germline, CDR1 is KGHSH, CDR2 LQKENI. V gave up 2 bases and J gave up 8 bases, with 12 bases separating them. The CDR3 covers 13 residues. The sequenced material came from naive CD4+ T cells from PBMCs. Subset given: CD45RA+ positively selected. This TCR was sampled from a man between 18 and 29 years old in good health. Some clones in this sample may be carry-over from other donors' samples. V and J are TRBV18 and TRBJ1-2; no clear D gene. CDR3: CASSPSREDGYTF. The CDR3, as DNA: TGTGCCAGCTCACCATCGAGGGAGGACGGCTACACCTTC.